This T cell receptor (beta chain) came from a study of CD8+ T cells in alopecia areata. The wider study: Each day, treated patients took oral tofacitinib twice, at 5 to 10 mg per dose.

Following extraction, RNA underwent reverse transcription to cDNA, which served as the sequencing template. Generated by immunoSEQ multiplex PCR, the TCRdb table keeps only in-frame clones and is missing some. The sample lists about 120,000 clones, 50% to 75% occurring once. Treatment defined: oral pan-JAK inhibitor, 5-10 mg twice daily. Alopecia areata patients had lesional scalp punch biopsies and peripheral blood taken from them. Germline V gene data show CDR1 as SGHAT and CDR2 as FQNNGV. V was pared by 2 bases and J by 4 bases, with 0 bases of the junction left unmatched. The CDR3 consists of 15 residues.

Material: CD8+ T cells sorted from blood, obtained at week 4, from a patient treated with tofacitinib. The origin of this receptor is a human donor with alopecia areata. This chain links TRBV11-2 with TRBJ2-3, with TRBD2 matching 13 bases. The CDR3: CASSLTSGGADTQYF. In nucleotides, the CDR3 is TGTGCCAGCAGCTTAACTAGCGGGGGGGCAGATACGCAGTATTTT.